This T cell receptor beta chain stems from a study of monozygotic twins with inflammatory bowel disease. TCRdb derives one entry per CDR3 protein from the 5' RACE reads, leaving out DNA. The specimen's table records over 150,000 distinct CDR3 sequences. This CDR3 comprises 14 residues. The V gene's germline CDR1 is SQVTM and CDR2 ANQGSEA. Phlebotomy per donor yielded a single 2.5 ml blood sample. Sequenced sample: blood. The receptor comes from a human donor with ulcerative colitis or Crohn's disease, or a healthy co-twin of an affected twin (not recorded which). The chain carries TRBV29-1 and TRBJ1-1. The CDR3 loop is CSAGRGQGQTEAFF.